The rows below give T cell receptor beta chains drawn from one sample of a study of T cells after yellow fever vaccination. TCRdb reprocessed the 5' RACE reads with MiXCR, giving one entry per CDR3 protein. Of about 85,000 distinct CDR3 sequences in the sample, roughly 15% were seen once. The sample was CD8+ T cells not binding an NS4B(214-222) dextramer, sorted from PBMCs, taken 21 days after the first yellow fever vaccination. The receptors here all came from a man between 18 and 35 years old who received the YFV17D yellow fever vaccine. Each CDR3 is given with its conserved first and last residue. A D gene is named only where the DNA matches it firmly. The size entry is marked missing in some rows and otherwise reads once, few, many or a size class.

clone_size	d_call	v_call	j_call	cdr3_aa	cdr3_nt
few	TRBD2	TRBV7-8	TRBJ2-3	CASSPTPGLAGADTQYF	TGTGCCAGCAGTCCAACCCCGGGACTAGCGGGGGCAGATACGCAGTATTTT
once	NA	TRBV11-1	TRBJ1-1	CASSLASENSMNTEAFF	TGTGCCAGCAGCTTAGCGTCGGAGAACTCCATGAACACTGAAGCTTTCTTT
NA	TRBD1	TRBV13	TRBJ2-7	CASSVRGPEQYF	TGTGCCAGCAGCGTTAGGGGGCCCGAGCAGTACTTC
many	TRBD1	TRBV12-3/TRBV12-4	TRBJ2-1	CASAGQGASSYNEQFF	TGTGCCAGCGCGGGACAGGGGGCGAGCTCCTACAATGAGCAGTTCTTC
NA	NA	TRBV29-1	TRBJ2-1	CSVEGGVDSSYNEQFF	TGCAGCGTTGAGGGGGGAGTGGACTCCTCCTACAATGAGCAGTTCTTC
few	NA	TRBV3-1	TRBJ1-4	CASRPDSIVEKLFF	TGTGCCAGCAGACCCGACAGCATCGTTGAAAAACTGTTTTTT
few	NA	TRBV27	TRBJ1-2	CASSPAILDGYTF	TGTGCCAGCAGCCCCGCCATTTTGGATGGCTACACCTTC
few	TRBD1	TRBV4-1	TRBJ2-3	CASSHGQGPDTQYF	TGCGCCAGCAGCCACGGACAGGGCCCAGATACGCAGTATTTT
once	NA	TRBV7-6	TRBJ1-1	CASSPLTGLKTEAFF	TGTGCCAGCAGTCCATTGACAGGATTGAAGACTGAAGCTTTCTTT
NA	NA	TRBV5-4	TRBJ2-7	CASSWGLAEQYF	TGTGCCAGCAGTTGGGGGCTTGCAGAGCAGTACTTC
few	NA	TRBV5-6	TRBJ2-7	CASSLGYRGVYEQYF	TGTGCCAGCAGCTTGGGATACAGAGGAGTCTACGAGCAGTACTTC
NA	TRBD1	TRBV20-1	TRBJ1-5	CSARERTGGNQPQHF	TGCAGTGCTAGAGAAAGGACAGGGGGCAATCAGCCCCAGCATTTT
NA	NA	TRBV6-5	TRBJ1-1	CASSYSLDRGNTEAFF	TGTGCCAGCAGTTACTCGTTGGACCGCGGGAACACTGAAGCTTTCTTT
NA	NA	TRBV7-9	TRBJ1-1	CASSSGSEAFF	TGTGCCAGCAGCTCCGGGTCGGAAGCTTTCTTT
many	NA	TRBV7-9	TRBJ2-1	CASSSPTGGHNEQFF	TGTGCCAGCAGCTCTCCAACGGGGGGCCACAATGAGCAGTTCTTC
NA	NA	TRBV27	TRBJ2-1	CASGPLDYNEQFF	TGTGCCAGTGGACCCCTTGACTACAATGAGCAGTTCTTC
few	NA	TRBV20-1	TRBJ1-2	CSASSERGYGYTF	TGCAGTGCCTCCTCCGAGCGCGGCTATGGCTACACCTTC
few	NA	TRBV29-1	TRBJ2-2	CSVGTRTGELFF	TGCAGCGTTGGGACCCGCACCGGGGAGCTGTTTTTT
few	NA	TRBV6-6	TRBJ1-3	CASSYSPGNTIYF	TGTGCCAGCAGTTACTCCCCCGGAAACACCATATATTTT
few	NA	TRBV12-3/TRBV12-4	TRBJ2-5	CASSLVPYQETQYF	TGTGCCAGCAGTTTAGTACCCTACCAAGAGACCCAGTACTTC
NA	TRBD2	TRBV7-9	TRBJ2-5	CASSSEGSGVQETQYF	TGTGCCAGCAGCTCGGAGGGTAGCGGGGTTCAAGAGACCCAGTACTTC
NA	NA	TRBV7-9	TRBJ2-7	CASSVTSYEQYF	TGTGCCAGCAGCGTGACTAGTTACGAGCAGTACTTC
few	TRBD2	TRBV20-1	TRBJ2-5	CSATAGGHETQYF	TGCAGTGCTACCGCGGGGGGACACGAGACCCAGTACTTC
NA	TRBD2	TRBV15	TRBJ2-1	CATSRAGGEQFF	TGTGCCACCAGCAGAGCGGGGGGTGAGCAGTTCTTC
NA	NA	TRBV7-9	TRBJ1-3	CAGKIIGSGNTIYF	TGTGCCGGGAAGATAATCGGCTCTGGAAACACCATATATTTT